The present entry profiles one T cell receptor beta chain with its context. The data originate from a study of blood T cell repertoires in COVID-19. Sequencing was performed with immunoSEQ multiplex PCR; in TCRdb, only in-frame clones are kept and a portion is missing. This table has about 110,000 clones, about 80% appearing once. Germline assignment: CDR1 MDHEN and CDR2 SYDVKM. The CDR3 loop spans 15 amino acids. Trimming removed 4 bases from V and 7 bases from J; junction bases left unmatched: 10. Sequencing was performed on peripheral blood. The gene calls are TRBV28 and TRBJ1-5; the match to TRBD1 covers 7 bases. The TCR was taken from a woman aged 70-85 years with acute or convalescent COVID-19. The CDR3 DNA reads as TGTGCCAGCAGTTCGCAGGGGGGAAGTGTCCAGCCCCAGCATTTT. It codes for CASSSQGGSVQPQHF.